The entry below describes one T cell receptor beta chain. Its recognized antigen is unknown. Base qualities were left out, and no much larger clone turns up one base away. Taken from cysteine to phenylalanine, the CDR3 has 15 residues. The CDR3 DNA has 45 bases and is translated from base 1. A distance of 15 bases separates the germline ends of V and J, which lose 7 bases and 2 bases respectively. CDR1 is given as ENHRY and CDR2 as SYGVKD, both from the germline V gene. The source of the sample is a study of TIL therapy for anti-PD-1-resistant metastatic lung cancer (dated by TCRdb to the early 2020s). General notes on the study: A median age of about 57 years (range about 38-85) and a median tumor PD-L1 proportion score of 4.5% to 6.5% were recorded among enrolled patients. Tumor and peripheral blood T cell receptor beta sequencing was used to track clonotypes across tumor, expanded TIL product and serial blood samples. Across the cohort, whole-exome sequencing showed a median non-synonymous tumor mutation burden of around 1.4 mutations per megabase. The cohort was predominantly lung adenocarcinoma, with a few EGFR-mutant and two ALK-rearranged tumors, and half of patients were current or former smokers.

TCR beta CDR3 regions were amplified from genomic DNA with the immunoSEQ v3 hsTCRB kit using bias-controlled multiplex PCR. The TCR libraries were sequenced on an Illumina NextSeq 500 to around 2 million read pairs for survey level or about 4.5-6 million read pairs for deep level. Per the original workflow: V, D and J genes were assigned, non-productive sequences were removed, and clonality was reported by immunoSEQ Analyzer software. Repertoires of infused TIL and blood were compared using productive Simpson clonality and the Morisita overlap index of productive TRB rearrangements. Imported from immuneACCESS, the table was reduced by TCRdb to in-frame sequences with V and J called. These copies leave out some clones; in studies compared against another copy, an unresolved V gene accounts for under half, and the cause of the remainder is not known. The DNA was the basis for D and trimming; V, J and clone size are from that table. This sample is represented by approximately 24,000 clones; 72% of them were singletons. The ten largest clones represent around 7.2% of the sample.

The time point label here, explained by the study, means: pre-treatment sample, taken before nivolumab and TIL therapy. The baseline tumor samples were excised metastases, mostly pleural nodules or supraclavicular lymph nodes, taken from the same resection that was used to grow TIL. Tumors were harvested prior to any PD-1/PD-L1 blockade, after which nivolumab was administered to patients, and lymphodepletion, expanded TIL infusion and IL-2 were given to patients who progressed. Between October 2017 and early 2020, a dual-center phase I trial enrolled adults who had stage 4 NSCLC. Samples came from a single-arm, open-label phase I trial of tumor-infiltrating lymphocyte therapy with nivolumab in advanced non-small cell lung cancer. For each resected tumor, portions were snap-frozen in liquid nitrogen and kept at -80 degrees C. Tumor regions of interest were selected on H&E sections using laser-capture macrodissection, ground into around 15 mg aliquots, and extracted using Qiagen Allprep kits.

Broader findings and caveats from the paper: Clonal turnover during TIL culture was high, and many clones enriched in the product were not detected in the baseline tumor, suggesting clonal contraction instead of faithful expansion. The cohort was highly selected, including more treatment-naive, never-smoker and oncogene-addicted patients than is typical, which limits generalizability. The study protocol defined all tumor marker inferences as exploratory. Compared with baseline intratumoral T cells, expanded TIL cultures were more clonal and less diverse (median clonality around 6% vs 30%, p < 0.0001).

This specimen was tumor tissue, taken at baseline. This receptor was taken from a person aged 25-80 years with non-small cell lung cancer. The chain links TRBV10-3 with TRBJ2-1; the D region possibly corresponds to TRBD2 (6 bases align). At the DNA level, the sequence is TGTGCCATCACTGGGGGGACTGCGCCCTACAATGAGCAGTTCTTC. It specifies CAITGGTAPYNEQFF.